This T cell receptor beta chain derives from a study of blood T cell repertoires in COVID-19. The junction had 3 bases not matched to a gene; V was cut back by 4 bases and J by 3 bases. This CDR3 is built from 16 residues. Germline assignment: CDR1 MNHNY and CDR2 SVGAGI (reference sequence). Using immunoSEQ multiplex PCR, the repertoire was profiled, and TCRdb retains in-frame clones only, with some absent. The sample consists of around 300,000 clones, roughly 90% of them appearing once. Sequencing input: PBMCs or T cells enriched from blood (not recorded which). This chain joins TRBV6-6 and TRBJ2-5; the match to TRBD2 covers 15 bases. This TCR was recovered from a woman aged 55-69 years who had recovered from COVID-19. Written as DNA, the CDR3 is TGTGCCAGCAGTTTCGGACTAGCGGGAGGGGAAGAGACCCAGTACTTC. Translation: CASSFGLAGGEETQYF.